Listed below are T cell receptor beta chains from one sample, sequenced in a study of T cells in Graves' hyperthyroidism and ophthalmopathy. TCRdb ran MiXCR on the multiplex PCR reads and lists one entry per CDR3 protein. The sample lists roughly 290,000 distinct CDR3 sequences; about a sixth were seen once. Sequences were obtained from blood. The receptor source for this set is a woman in her fifties or sixties with Graves' ophthalmopathy. The conserved cysteine and the conserved F or W are not part of the CDR3 here. The D gene is left open where the match is weak. A row's size may be missing; if present it is once, few, many or a size class.

TRBD1	TRBJ2-1	TRBV27	many	15	ASSLASTGDSYNEQF
TRBD1	TRBJ1-4	TRBV20-1	once	12	SADRTGGKEKLF
NA	TRBJ2-7	TRBV4-3	NA	11	ASSQDHLGEQY
NA	TRBJ2-5	TRBV7-3	NA	11	ASSQATEETQY
NA	TRBJ2-5	TRBV18	NA	13	ASSPGTRVLETQY
NA	TRBJ1-4	TRBV18	many	13	ASSQSTGGGEKLF
NA	TRBJ2-1	TRBV27	many	12	ASSLDRAGHEQF
NA	TRBJ2-5	TRBV12-3/TRBV12-4	many	16	ASSFAQPGQPRGETQY
NA	TRBJ2-2	TRBV20-1	many	14	SASRGNPGVTGELF
TRBD2	TRBJ2-2	TRBV3-1	NA	14	ASSQDWSGRSGELF
NA	TRBJ2-5	TRBV7-3	NA	12	ASSVSQGRETQY
NA	TRBJ1-3	TRBV20-1	many	11	SARSGQINTIY
TRBD2	TRBJ2-3	TRBV7-2	many	16	ASSKTSGRMGAADTQY
NA	TRBJ1-2	TRBV29-1	many	9	SVGGSYGYT
NA	TRBJ1-2	TRBV3-1	NA	14	ASSPLNSGSNYGYT
NA	TRBJ1-2	TRBV6-2/TRBV6-3	many	14	ASSYGTPVGLYGYT
NA	TRBJ2-1	TRBV5-4	few	11	ASSLAQGGEQF
TRBD1	TRBJ1-6	TRBV6-1	NA	10	ASSRTGSPLH
NA	TRBJ2-6	TRBV19	few	15	ASSIVWQTSGANVLT
TRBD1	TRBJ2-5	TRBV20-1	many	12	SARPDRGQETQY
TRBD1	TRBJ2-7	TRBV20-1	many	13	SAPSTGTGEYEQY
NA	TRBJ2-1	TRBV6-2/TRBV6-3	few	13	ASLGDGRNYNEQF
TRBD2	TRBJ2-1	TRBV19	NA	13	ASSIGGSTYNEQF
TRBD1	TRBJ1-5	TRBV20-1	many	11	SARGDRYQPQH
TRBD1	TRBJ2-1	TRBV7-2	NA	13	ASSSGTGLGNEQF
NA	TRBJ1-2	TRBV20-1	NA	12	SAARGRANQGYT
NA	TRBJ2-7	TRBV28	few	10	ASSLRLGEQY
TRBD1	TRBJ1-2	TRBV5-1	NA	14	ASSLGHRGGDYGYT
TRBD2	TRBJ2-1	TRBV7-3	many	13	ASSLRAGGYNEQF
NA	TRBJ1-4	TRBV9	few	13	ASSVGTDEGEKLF
TRBD2	TRBJ2-1	TRBV4-3	NA	15	ASSQEKLAGLDNEQF
NA	TRBJ2-1	TRBV6-1	few	11	ASSERRDGEQF
NA	TRBJ2-4	TRBV5-5	few	14	ASSSTGNVAKNIQY
NA	TRBJ2-6	TRBV14	few	13	ASSHGGHGANVLT
TRBD1	TRBJ2-6	TRBV7-2	many	16	ASSLVGTGVSGANVLT
TRBD1	TRBJ2-2	TRBV30	NA	16	ASTPGQGPGTNTGELF
NA	TRBJ1-4	TRBV15	many	11	ATSRDQSEKLF
NA	TRBJ2-5	TRBV19	NA	11	ASRQRGQETQY
TRBD1	TRBJ2-7	TRBV12-3/TRBV12-4	many	12	ASSQRGTGGEQY
TRBD2	TRBJ2-3	TRBV7-6	many	17	ASSQSAGTSGGSTDTQY
TRBD1	TRBJ2-1	TRBV7-2	many	13	ASSLAGGRYNEQF
NA	TRBJ2-3	TRBV5-1	NA	15	ASSLAEAGMGADTQY
TRBD1	TRBJ1-1	TRBV12-5	few	14	ASGLDKGQGASEAF
NA	TRBJ2-1	TRBV5-6	few	13	ASSHPTGSYNEQF
NA	TRBJ2-1	TRBV7-2	many	12	ASSLDRNYNEQF
TRBD1	TRBJ1-2	TRBV4-1	many	16	ASSQESFLTGGFYGYT
NA	TRBJ2-7	TRBV14	few	11	ASSRTERYEQY
NA	TRBJ2-2	TRBV2	many	12	ASSDRTNTGELF